The T cell receptor (beta chain) described here comes from a study of T cell responses to AZD1222 COVID-19 vaccine. The CDR3 totals 15 residues. Trimming shortened V by 5 bases and J by 0 bases, and 11 bases separated the two germline ends. CDR1 and CDR2 (germline): MNHEY, SVGEGT. Details on this clone: Its target is unknown.

Repertoires were generated with immunoSEQ multiplex PCR, while TCRdb's copy carries only in-frame clones and drops some. The sample holds 120,000 or so clones; 75% to 95% are singletons and the top ten take under 4.5%. The study's findings and limits: At 160-218 and 743-854, vaccine-associated CD4 TCRs were dominant, and they spanned spike. Females outnumbered males among donors, who were mostly white British; clonal diversity was possibly underestimated. Only a handful of people who got AZD1222 tested seropositive at baseline. Two AZD1222 doses significantly raised spike-specific TCR breadth and depth over controls.

This clonotype was sampled from an adult who received the MenACWY meningococcal vaccine as a control. The V call is TRBV6-2 or TRBV6-3, the J call TRBJ2-1; TRBD1 is a possible D gene (6 bases). The sequenced sample was peripheral blood, obtained 28 days after the second dose of the MenACWY control vaccine. CDR3 nucleotide sequence: TGTGCCAGCAGTAGCGGACAGAGCTCCTACAATGAGCAGTTCTTC. This gives the protein CASSSGQSSYNEQFF.